This TCR beta chain was obtained from a study of T cell repertoires in cytomegalovirus infection. As for the study in general: Public TCR beta signatures provided an indication of both CMV infection and a matching HLA type. General study findings and limits: HLA-C-restricted CMV-specific TCR beta clonotypes were dominant in the ex vivo response. Based on cumulative public TCR beta family frequency, carriers of CMV plus the relevant HLA were identified.

Comment on this clonotype: Its specificity is not known.

TCRdb reanalysed the reads using MiXCR and keeps one entry per CDR3 protein. The repertoire consists of a few hundred thousand distinct CDR3 sequences, with 30% to 40% occurring once and the leading ten covering roughly 15%. The receptor comes from a human donor in good health (CMV status not recorded). Some clones in this sample may be carry-over from other donors' samples. The sample here was cultured PBMCs, taken from culture after CMV antigen stimulation.

The chain's CDR3 is CSVGGASVSSFYEQYF. The CDR3, as DNA: TGCAGCGTTGGGGGCGCTAGCGTCTCCTCTTTCTACGAGCAGTACTTC. This sequence joins TRBV29-1 and TRBJ2-7, with D perhaps TRBD2 (6 bases). V dropped 4 bases and J dropped 3 bases, with 22 bases sitting between them. There are 16 residues in the CDR3. Germline V lookup: CDR1 SQVTM, CDR2 ANQGSEA.